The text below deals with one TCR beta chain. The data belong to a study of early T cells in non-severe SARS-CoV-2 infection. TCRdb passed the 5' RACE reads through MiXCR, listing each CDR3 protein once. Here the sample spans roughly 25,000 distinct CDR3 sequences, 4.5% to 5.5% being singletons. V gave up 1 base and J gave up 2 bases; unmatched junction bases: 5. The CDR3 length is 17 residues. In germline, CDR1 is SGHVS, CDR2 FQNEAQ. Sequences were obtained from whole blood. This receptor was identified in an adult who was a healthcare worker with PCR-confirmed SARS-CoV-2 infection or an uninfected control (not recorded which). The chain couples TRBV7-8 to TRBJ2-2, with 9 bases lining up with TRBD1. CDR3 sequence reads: CASSLDRGQVNTGELFF. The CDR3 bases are TGTGCCAGCAGCTTAGACAGGGGGCAGGTTAACACCGGGGAGCTGTTTTTT.